These 5 T cell receptor beta chains were sequenced from one sample in a study of T cells after yellow fever vaccination. TCRdb re-derived calls from the 5' RACE reads in MiXCR, one entry per CDR3 protein. The sample holds about 99,000 distinct CDR3 sequences; approximately 6.3% are singletons and the top ten take 35% to 45%. The sample was CD8+ T cells sorted from PBMCs, taken 10 days after the yellow fever booster vaccination. The receptors stem from a man younger than 30 who received the YFV17D yellow fever vaccine.

The V gene is TRBV5-1, the J gene TRBJ1-6; 9 nucleotides align to TRBD1. The germline CDR1 and CDR2 sequences are SGHRS and YFSETQ. The CDR3 consists of 14 residues. The V and J ends lost 3 bases and 10 bases, in that order; junction bases with no gene match: 5. The CDR3 bases are TGCGCCAGCAGCTACGACAGGGGGGGATCACCCCTCCACTTT. It specifies CASSYDRGGSPLHF.

This clonotype has ten or more counts. The chain links TRBV12-3 or TRBV12-4 to TRBJ2-7; D tentatively fits TRBD1 or TRBD2 (5 bases each). The CDR3 totals 14 residues. V lost 5 bases and J 2 bases, leaving 13 bases between the germline ends. CDR3 nucleotides: TGTGCCAGCAGTCTTTGGGACGGGCCCTACGAGCAGTACTTC. Its protein product is CASSLWDGPYEQYF.

This clonotype has a handful of counts. The rearrangement joins TRBV19 to TRBJ2-7; perhaps D is TRBD1 or TRBD2 (5 bases each). The CDR3 has 15 amino acids. Germline loops: CDR1 LNHDA, CDR2 SQIVND (reference sequence). V was clipped by 7 bases and J by 4 bases, with 20 bases between them. The CDR3 nucleotides read TGTGCCAGTAAATTCGGGACCACGGGGCAATACGAGCAGTACTTC. Residues: CASKFGTTGQYEQYF. Using reference TRBV19 and TRBJ2-7 for the parts outside the CDR3, the full variable domain is DGGITQSPKYLFRKEGQNVTLSCEQNLNHDAMYWYRQDPGQGLRLIYYSQIVNDFQKGDIAEGYSVSREKKESFPLTVTSAQKNPTAFYLCASKFGTTGQYEQYFGPGTRLTVT.

This clonotype has a count of ten or more. The CDR3 protein is CASSRAGRVSEQFF. CDR3 in DNA: TGTGCCAGTAGTAGGGCCGGAAGGGTTAGCGAGCAGTTCTTC. The genes are TRBV19 and TRBJ2-1, with no clear D. Trimming left V 4 bases short and J 10 bases short, with 17 bases between. Germline loops: CDR1 LNHDA, CDR2 SQIVND (reference sequence). The CDR3 has 14 residues.

This clonotype was found many times. The V call is TRBV20-1, the J call TRBJ2-4; a possible D gene is TRBD1 (6 bases). Germline CDR1 is DFQATT and CDR2 is SNEGSKA (reference sequence). V was shortened by 1 base and J by 3 bases, with 13 bases between the two germline ends. This CDR3 has 15 residues. The CDR3 protein is CSARGPGGVKNIQYF. CDR3 bases: TGCAGTGCTAGAGGACCTGGGGGCGTCAAAAACATTCAGTACTTC.